The clone carrying this TCR beta chain showed up just once. No antigen is known for it. The assay was run at deep level. Measured with immunoSEQ multiplex PCR; TCRdb has only the in-frame clones, and not every one. The table includes just under 350,000 clones, around 79% detected once. The data stem from a study of shared clonotypes between healthy human individuals. About the study: Donors, aged 18 to 49, were a couple of women and a few men. Per donor, three plates held CD4 naive cells, three held CD4 memory, two held CD8 naive and one held CD8 memory.

Trimming cost V 4 bases and J 0 bases, with 10 bases left between them. The germline CDR1 and CDR2 sequences are MNHNS and SASEGT. The CDR3 has 15 residues. Whole-study findings and limits: Incompleteness in sorted-subset sequencing, despite large depth, was shown by rarefaction.

The sequencing sample was made of memory CD4+ T cells sorted from blood. Noted subset: CD45RA-negative fraction. J is TRBJ2-1 and V is TRBV6-1; no reliable D call. The receptor was isolated from a man under 40 in good health. This CDR3 is CASSGTGSSYNEQFF. CDR3 nucleotide sequence: TGTGCCAGCAGTGGGACGGGCAGCTCCTACAATGAGCAGTTCTTC.